These T cell receptor beta chains were read from a single sample in a study of blood T cell repertoires in COVID-19. Profiled with immunoSEQ multiplex PCR; TCRdb holds only in-frame clones, not every one. Here the sample spans 250,000 to 300,000 clones, 80% to 90% being singletons. The sequenced material came from PBMCs or T cells enriched from blood (not recorded which). Receptors were obtained from a woman aged 45-59 years who had recovered from COVID-19. The CDR3 runs from the conserved cysteine through the conserved F or W. The order of the fields is J gene, clone size, V gene, CDR3 protein. Size is stated for part of the rows, as once, few or many counts, or as a class when the clone is expanded.

TRBJ1-2 NA TRBV24-1 CATSDRRQGGYGYTF
TRBJ1-5 NA TRBV6-5 CASREGYSNQPQHF
TRBJ1-4 NA TRBV2 CASRGTVSVTNEKLFF
TRBJ2-1 NA TRBV3-1/TRBV3-2 CASSQPRGGRVSYNEQFF
TRBJ1-4 NA TRBV10-3 CAISDRQGREKLFF
TRBJ2-1 once TRBV27 CASSYTGNSYNEQFF
TRBJ1-1 NA TRBV3-1/TRBV3-2 CASSQMTGGRQAFF
TRBJ1-1 NA TRBV7-2 CASSSNPGGGAFF
TRBJ1-1 NA TRBV2 CASSAYESTEAFF
TRBJ2-1 NA TRBV27 CASSLYLAGVGKDNCEQFF
TRBJ2-3 few TRBV4-1 CASSQGTGVDTQYF